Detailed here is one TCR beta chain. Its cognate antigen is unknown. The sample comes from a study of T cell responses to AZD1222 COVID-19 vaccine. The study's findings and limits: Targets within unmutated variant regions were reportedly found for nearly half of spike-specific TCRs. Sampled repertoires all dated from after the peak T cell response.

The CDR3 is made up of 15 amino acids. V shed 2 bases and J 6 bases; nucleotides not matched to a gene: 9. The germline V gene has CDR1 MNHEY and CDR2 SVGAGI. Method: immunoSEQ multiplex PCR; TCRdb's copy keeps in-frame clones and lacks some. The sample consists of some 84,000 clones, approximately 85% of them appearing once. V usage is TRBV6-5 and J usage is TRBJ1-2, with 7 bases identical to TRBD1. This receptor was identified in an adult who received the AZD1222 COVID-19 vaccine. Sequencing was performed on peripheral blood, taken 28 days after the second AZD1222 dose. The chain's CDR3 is CASSYNGRGRNGYTF. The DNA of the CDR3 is TGTGCCAGCAGTTACAATGGCAGGGGGAGGAATGGCTACACCTTC.